This T cell receptor beta chain derives from a study of cytomegalovirus exposure and HLA in healthy donors. As to this clone: The antigen is undetermined.

Vbeta (60) and Jbeta (13) primers were used in the PCR. Generated by immunoSEQ multiplex PCR, the TCRdb table keeps only in-frame clones and is missing some. The profile shows roughly 200,000 clones, around four fifths of them singletons. This CDR3 region has 13 residues. Per the germline V gene, CDR1 is GTSNPN and CDR2 is SVGIG (reference sequence). V dropped 3 bases and J dropped 9; count of bases not matched to a gene: 8. Whole-study findings and limits: Specific recognition of CMV antigens was confirmed in vitro for a few chains (all CMV-associated).

This TCR came from a boy between 2 and 15 years old in good health and CMV-seronegative. The gene calls are TRBV30 and TRBJ2-1, with 7 bases that match TRBD2. The specimen was PBMCs. This CDR3 reads CAWRLGGGGEQFF. The CDR3 bases are TGTGCCTGGAGACTAGGTGGGGGGGGTGAGCAGTTCTTC.